Listed below are T cell receptor beta chains from one sample, sequenced in a study of CD8+CD57+ T cells in acquired aplastic anemia. TCRdb re-called the reads through MiXCR, storing one row per CDR3 protein. Of roughly 180,000 distinct CDR3 sequences in the sample, roughly 64% were seen once. The sample taken for sequencing was sorted CD4+, CD8+, or CD8+CD57+ T cells (not recorded which) from PBMCs. All receptors come from a human donor with severe aplastic anemia or a healthy control (not recorded which). CDR3s include the opening cysteine and the closing phenylalanine or tryptophan. A D gene is named only where the DNA matches it firmly. Clone size appears in some rows only: once, few, many, or a class for an expanded clone.

D gene | J gene | clone size | V gene | CDR3 protein | CDR3 DNA
TRBD1 | TRBJ1-6 | - | TRBV7-9 | CASSLKDRGRSPLHF | TGTGCCAGCAGCTTAAAGGACAGGGGTCGTTCACCCCTCCACTTT
TRBD1 | TRBJ1-1 | - | TRBV15 | CATSPAPGQETSNTEAFF | TGTGCCACCAGCCCGGCCCCGGGACAGGAAACCTCGAACACTGAAGCTTTCTTT
TRBD2 | TRBJ2-5 | - | TRBV12-3/TRBV12-4 | CASSPGLAGGREETQYF | TGTGCCAGCAGCCCGGGACTAGCGGGGGGGCGGGAAGAGACCCAGTACTTC
TRBD2 | TRBJ2-6 | once | TRBV6-6 | CASSYMTSGGSGANVLTF | TGTGCCAGCAGTTACATGACTAGCGGGGGTTCTGGGGCCAACGTCCTGACTTTC
TRBD1 | TRBJ2-1 | - | TRBV10-3 | CAISASDREGEQFF | TGTGCCATCAGTGCTTCTGACAGGGAAGGTGAGCAGTTCTTC
TRBD2 | TRBJ2-3 | - | TRBV10-1 | CASSDMGLAGDTDTQYF | TGCGCCAGCAGTGATATGGGACTAGCGGGAGACACAGATACGCAGTATTTT
TRBD1 | TRBJ2-5 | few | TRBV7-2 | CASSLGQGRQETQYF | TGTGCCAGCAGCTTAGGACAGGGAAGGCAAGAGACCCAGTACTTC
- | TRBJ2-7 | - | TRBV5-1 | CASSLQPPDSYYEQYF | TGCGCCAGCAGCTTACAACCTCCCGACAGTTACTACGAGCAGTACTTC
- | TRBJ2-7 | - | TRBV20-1 | CSARETNYEQYF | TGCAGTGCTAGGGAGACCAATTACGAGCAGTACTTC
- | TRBJ2-5 | - | TRBV20-1 | CSARGLAPRQETQYF | TGCAGTGCTAGAGGACTCGCACCGCGGCAAGAGACCCAGTACTTC
TRBD1 | TRBJ2-1 | - | TRBV12-3/TRBV12-4 | CASTPGQGLSGVYNEQFF | TGTGCCAGCACACCGGGACAGGGGTTGAGCGGAGTATACAATGAGCAGTTCTTC
- | TRBJ1-2 | many | TRBV7-9 | CASSLGRQETYGYTF | TGTGCCAGCAGCTTAGGGCGACAGGAAACCTATGGCTACACCTTC
- | TRBJ2-7 | - | TRBV12-3/TRBV12-4 | CASTPRGRGEQYF | TGTGCCAGCACCCCCCGCGGAAGGGGCGAGCAGTACTTC
- | TRBJ2-1 | - | TRBV4-2 | CASSQDHLAYNEQFF | TGTGCCAGCAGCCAAGACCATCTAGCGTACAATGAGCAGTTCTTC
TRBD1 | TRBJ1-2 | few | TRBV28 | CASYEPGQGIYGYTF | TGTGCCAGCTACGAACCGGGACAGGGTATCTATGGCTACACCTTC
TRBD1 | TRBJ1-5 | - | TRBV6-5 | CASSQGQGGLQPQHF | TGTGCCAGCAGTCAAGGACAGGGGGGACTTCAGCCCCAGCATTTT
TRBD2 | TRBJ2-7 | - | TRBV7-2 | CASSSERGAFYEQYF | TGTGCCAGCAGCTCGGAGCGGGGGGCCTTCTACGAGCAGTACTTC
- | TRBJ1-5 | few | TRBV7-8 | CASSWGGESNQPQHF | TGTGCCAGCAGTTGGGGGGGGGAGAGCAATCAGCCCCAGCATTTT
TRBD2 | TRBJ2-3 | - | TRBV24-1 | CATSDNTHSGRSDTQYF | TGTGCCACCAGTGACAATACCCATAGCGGGAGGTCAGATACGCAGTATTTT
- | TRBJ1-5 | many | TRBV4-1 | CASSLDGLLNQPQHF | TGCGCCAGCAGCTTGGACGGACTGCTGAATCAGCCCCAGCATTTT
- | TRBJ1-2 | many | TRBV10-3 | CAISDGGQGYTF | TGTGCCATCAGTGATGGGGGGCAAGGCTACACCTTC
TRBD1 | TRBJ1-2 | - | TRBV7-3 | CASSSTGRIYGYTF | TGTGCCAGCAGCTCGACAGGGAGGATCTATGGCTACACCTTC
- | TRBJ2-5 | - | TRBV20-1 | CSARGRGAETQYF | TGCAGTGCTAGAGGAAGGGGGGCAGAGACCCAGTACTTC
- | TRBJ2-3 | - | TRBV15 | CATSRGGSSTDTQYF | TGTGCCACCAGCAGAGGGGGATCTAGCACAGATACGCAGTATTTT
TRBD1 | TRBJ2-1 | - | TRBV24-1 | CATSDTGQGPYNEQFF | TGTGCCACCAGTGACACCGGACAGGGCCCCTACAATGAGCAGTTCTTC
TRBD1 | TRBJ2-5 | - | TRBV7-9 | CASSVDREQETQYF | TGTGCCAGCAGCGTCGACAGGGAACAAGAGACCCAGTACTTC
- | TRBJ2-7 | - | TRBV2 | CASSPKDEQYF | TGTGCCAGCAGTCCTAAAGACGAGCAGTACTTC
- | TRBJ2-1 | - | TRBV15 | CATSRVGGDSEQFF | TGTGCCACCAGCAGAGTCGGGGGGGACAGTGAGCAGTTCTTC
- | TRBJ1-2 | - | TRBV24-1 | CATSDFRVGYTF | TGTGCCACCAGTGATTTCAGGGTTGGCTATACCTTC
- | TRBJ2-1 | - | TRBV7-2 | CASSLGYAGTYNEQFF | TGTGCCAGCAGCTTAGGATACGCAGGGACCTACAATGAGCAGTTCTTC
- | TRBJ1-6 | few | TRBV20-1 | CSATEHHNSPLHF | TGCAGTGCTACTGAACACCATAATTCACCCCTCCACTTT
- | TRBJ1-1 | once | TRBV7-2 | CASSLEGETVMNTEAFF | TGTGCCAGCAGCTTAGAAGGTGAGACAGTCATGAACACTGAAGCTTTCTTT
TRBD2 | TRBJ2-5 | few | TRBV28 | CASQDPGLAQETQYF | TGTGCCAGCCAAGACCCGGGACTAGCACAAGAGACCCAGTACTTC
- | TRBJ1-1 | - | TRBV27 | CASINRESPEAFF | TGTGCCAGCATTAACCGGGAGAGCCCTGAAGCTTTCTTT
- | TRBJ2-5 | - | TRBV9 | CASSVGPASETQYF | TGTGCCAGCAGCGTAGGTCCCGCGTCCGAGACCCAGTACTTC
TRBD2 | TRBJ2-3 | - | TRBV20-1 | CSASVDGGSSDTQYF | TGCAGTGCTAGTGTGGATGGCGGGAGTTCAGATACGCAGTATTTT
- | TRBJ2-1 | - | TRBV7-6 | CASSLEVGDNNEQFF | TGTGCCAGTAGCTTAGAAGTGGGAGATAACAATGAGCAGTTCTTC
TRBD1 | TRBJ2-1 | - | TRBV6-4 | CASSSPPGQGAHEQFF | TGTGCCAGCAGTTCTCCACCGGGACAGGGGGCCCATGAGCAGTTCTTC
- | TRBJ2-7 | - | TRBV2 | CASSVGPGYEQYF | TGTGCCAGCAGTGTGGGGCCAGGCTACGAGCAGTACTTC
TRBD1 | TRBJ1-2 | once | TRBV2 | CASRGTVIAYGYTF | TGTGCCAGCAGGGGGACAGTAATCGCCTATGGCTACACCTTC
TRBD2 | TRBJ2-7 | - | TRBV7-9 | CASSLAGGTYEQYF | TGTGCCAGCAGCCTAGCGGGAGGGACCTACGAGCAGTACTTC
TRBD2 | TRBJ2-7 | - | TRBV7-2 | CASSQASGAPYEQYF | TGTGCCAGCAGCCAGGCCAGCGGGGCACCCTACGAGCAGTACTTC
- | TRBJ2-6 | - | TRBV10-3 | CAISEPSPGANVLTF | TGTGCCATCAGTGAGCCATCTCCAGGGGCCAACGTCCTGACTTTC
- | TRBJ2-7 | - | TRBV14 | CASSQDHRGQEQYF | TGTGCCAGCAGCCAAGATCATCGGGGGCAGGAGCAGTACTTC
TRBD2 | TRBJ2-5 | few | TRBV7-6 | CASSLVGMASGRAYQETQYF | TGTGCCAGCAGCTTAGTCGGGATGGCTAGCGGGAGGGCCTATCAAGAGACCCAGTACTTC
TRBD2 | TRBJ2-5 | - | TRBV14 | CASSQALAGSETQYF | TGTGCCAGCAGCCAAGCTCTAGCGGGTTCGGAGACCCAGTACTTC
TRBD1 | TRBJ1-1 | many | TRBV5-1 | CASSYDRGEMNTEAFF | TGCGCCAGCAGCTACGACAGGGGGGAAATGAACACTGAAGCTTTCTTT
- | TRBJ1-2 | - | TRBV2 | CASRVTGIYGYTF | TGTGCCAGCAGGGTTACAGGGATCTATGGCTACACCTTC
- | TRBJ1-6 | once | TRBV7-2 | CASSLVAHNNSPLHF | TGTGCCAGCAGCTTAGTAGCTCATAATAATTCACCCCTCCACTTT
- | TRBJ2-1 | - | TRBV19 | CASSSGLDEQFF | TGTGCCAGTAGTTCGGGGTTGGATGAGCAGTTCTTC
- | TRBJ2-5 | - | TRBV15 | CATSREPGREETQYF | TGTGCCACCAGCAGAGAGCCAGGGAGAGAAGAGACCCAGTACTTC